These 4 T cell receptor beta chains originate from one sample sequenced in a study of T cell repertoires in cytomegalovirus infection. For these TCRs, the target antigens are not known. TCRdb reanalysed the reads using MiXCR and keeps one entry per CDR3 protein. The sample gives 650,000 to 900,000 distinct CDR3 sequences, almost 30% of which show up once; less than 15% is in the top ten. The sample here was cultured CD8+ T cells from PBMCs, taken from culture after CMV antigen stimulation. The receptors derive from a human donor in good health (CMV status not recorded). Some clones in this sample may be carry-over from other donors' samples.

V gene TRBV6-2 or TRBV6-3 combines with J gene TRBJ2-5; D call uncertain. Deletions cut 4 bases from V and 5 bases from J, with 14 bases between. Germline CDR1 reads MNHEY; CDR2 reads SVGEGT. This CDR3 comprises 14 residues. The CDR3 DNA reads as TGTGCCAGCAGTTTCTACCAGCCTTACGAGACCCAGTACTTC. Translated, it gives CASSFYQPYETQYF.

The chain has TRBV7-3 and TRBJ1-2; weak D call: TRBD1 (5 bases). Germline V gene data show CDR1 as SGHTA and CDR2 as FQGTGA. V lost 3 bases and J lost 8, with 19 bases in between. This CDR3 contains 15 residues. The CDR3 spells CASSFISGDPEGYTF. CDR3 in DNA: TGTGCCAGCAGCTTTATTTCCGGGGACCCGGAGGGCTACACCTTC.

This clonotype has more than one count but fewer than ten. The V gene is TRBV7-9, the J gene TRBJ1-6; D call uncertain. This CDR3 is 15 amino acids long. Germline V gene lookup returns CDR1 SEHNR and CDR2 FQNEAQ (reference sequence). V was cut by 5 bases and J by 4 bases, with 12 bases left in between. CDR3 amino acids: CASSPTSEYNSPLHF. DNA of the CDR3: TGTGCCAGCAGCCCCACGAGTGAATATAATTCACCCCTCCACTTT.

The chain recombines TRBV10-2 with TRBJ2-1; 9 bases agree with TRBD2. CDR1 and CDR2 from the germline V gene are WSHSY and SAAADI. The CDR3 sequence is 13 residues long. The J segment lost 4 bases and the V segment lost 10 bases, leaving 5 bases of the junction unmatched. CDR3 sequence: CAISGGEYNEQFF. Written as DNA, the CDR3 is TGCGCCATTAGCGGGGGCGAATACAATGAGCAGTTCTTC.